This T cell receptor beta chain was sequenced for a study of CD8 T cells in Susac syndrome. cDNA came from approximately 0.5 to 1 ug RNA primed by random hexamers. TCR beta CDR3 was amplified by immunoSEQ multiplex PCR. This amplification extended across 54 Vbeta and 13 Jbeta segments. MiXCR, applied by TCRdb to the immunoSEQ multiplex PCR reads, yields one record per CDR3 protein. The top ten clones hold 0.41% of a sample with 40,000 to 55,000 distinct CDR3 sequences, 80% to 95% of them seen once. V was clipped by 0 bases and J by 7 bases, with 8 bases between them. Germline loops: CDR1 SGDLS, CDR2 YYNGEE. The CDR3 consists of 13 residues.

The J gene is TRBJ2-1, the V gene TRBV9; D not resolved. Source material: CD8+ T cells from PBMCs. This receptor was obtained from a human donor in good health. CDR3 residues: CASSVEGLNEQFF. The CDR3 nucleotides read TGTGCCAGCAGCGTAGAAGGCTTGAATGAGCAGTTCTTC. Drawing the rest from reference TRBV9 and TRBJ2-1, the complete variable domain is DSGVTQTPKHLITATGQRVTLRCSPRSGDLSVYWYQQSLDQGLQFLIQYYNGEERAKGNILERFSAQQFPDLHSELNLSSLELGDSALYFCASSVEGLNEQFFGPGTRLTVL.